Listed below are T cell receptor beta chains from one sample, sequenced in a study of T-cell reconstitution after alpha-beta-depleted transplantation in children. TCRdb passed the PCR reads through MiXCR, listing each CDR3 protein once. The sample holds about 240,000 distinct CDR3 sequences, about 25% seen once. Here the sequenced sample was PBMCs, taken before TCRalphabeta/CD19-depleted stem cell transplant. The receptors originated from a girl under 10 years old with Fanconi anemia, due to receive a stem cell transplant. CDR3s include the opening cysteine and the closing phenylalanine or tryptophan. The order of the fields is clone size, V gene, D gene, J gene, CDR3 protein, CDR3 DNA. The D gene is left open where the match is weak. Some rows mark clone size as missing; the rest say once, few, many or name a class of expanded clone.

size: many
V: TRBV28
D: TRBD2
J: TRBJ2-1
CDR3: CASSYIAGPSSYSEQFF
DNA: TGTGCCAGCAGTTACATAGCGGGGCCGAGCTCCTACAGTGAGCAGTTCTTC

size: NA
V: TRBV4-2
D: NA
J: TRBJ1-2
CDR3: CASSQEAPDGRGGYTF
DNA: TGTGCCAGCAGCCAAGAGGCCCCGGACGGCCGAGGAGGCTACACCTTC

size: many
V: TRBV6-5
D: TRBD2
J: TRBJ2-1
CDR3: CASSSQSPGLAGVTGEQFF
DNA: TGTGCCAGCAGTTCTCAATCACCGGGACTAGCGGGAGTTACGGGTGAGCAGTTCTTC

size: once
V: TRBV29-1
D: NA
J: TRBJ1-4
CDR3: CSVVVSGIGELFF
DNA: TGCAGCGTTGTGGTCTCCGGTATCGGGGAACTGTTTTTT

size: many
V: TRBV7-3
D: NA
J: TRBJ2-1
CDR3: CASSLTRGEQFF
DNA: TGTGCCAGCAGCCTGACTAGGGGTGAGCAGTTCTTC

size: NA
V: TRBV5-1
D: TRBD1
J: TRBJ1-2
CDR3: CASSLLVGQGDGYIF
DNA: TGCGCCAGCAGCCTATTGGTCGGACAGGGGGATGGCTACATCTTC

size: few
V: TRBV29-1
D: NA
J: TRBJ2-3
CDR3: CSVEDLVQAYTQYF
DNA: TGCAGCGTTGAAGATCTTGTACAGGCCTATACGCAGTATTTT

size: many
V: TRBV5-1
D: NA
J: TRBJ2-7
CDR3: CASSLDGPSPYEQYF
DNA: TGCGCCAGCAGCTTGGACGGACCGAGCCCCTACGAGCAGTACTTC

size: many
V: TRBV9
D: TRBD2
J: TRBJ2-7
CDR3: CASSRYGLAGYEQYF
DNA: TGTGCCAGCAGCCGATATGGACTAGCGGGCTACGAGCAGTACTTC

size: once
V: TRBV15
D: NA
J: TRBJ2-6
CDR3: CATSRAGLSSGANVLTF
DNA: TGTGCCACCAGCAGAGCTGGCCTAAGCTCTGGGGCCAACGTCCTGACTTTC

size: NA
V: TRBV7-2
D: NA
J: TRBJ2-7
CDR3: CASSDYSGYYEQYF
DNA: TGTGCCAGCAGCGACTATAGTGGTTACTACGAGCAGTACTTC

size: few
V: TRBV5-1
D: NA
J: TRBJ2-2
CDR3: CASSVQAGNTGELFF
DNA: TGCGCCAGCAGCGTTCAAGCAGGGAACACCGGGGAGCTGTTTTTT

size: NA
V: TRBV2
D: TRBD2
J: TRBJ2-4
CDR3: CASSDLAGGQGIQYF
DNA: TGTGCCAGCAGTGATCTAGCGGGAGGCCAGGGCATTCAGTACTTC

size: NA
V: TRBV5-1
D: NA
J: TRBJ2-2
CDR3: CASSQKKAGELFF
DNA: TGCGCCAGCAGCCAAAAGAAGGCCGGGGAGCTGTTTTTT

size: many
V: TRBV6-5
D: NA
J: TRBJ2-7
CDR3: CASSFSFGGGYEQYF
DNA: TGTGCCAGCAGTTTCTCCTTCGGGGGCGGCTACGAGCAGTACTTC

size: many
V: TRBV10-3
D: TRBD2
J: TRBJ2-7
CDR3: CAISEWSGGLEQYF
DNA: TGTGCCATCAGTGAGTGGAGCGGGGGACTCGAGCAGTACTTC

size: NA
V: TRBV19
D: TRBD1
J: TRBJ2-1
CDR3: CASSSRRDRGYNEQFF
DNA: TGTGCCAGTAGTTCCCGCCGGGACAGGGGCTACAATGAGCAGTTCTTC

size: NA
V: TRBV20-1
D: TRBD2
J: TRBJ2-1
CDR3: CSARRGSTYNEQFF
DNA: TGCAGTGCTAGACGCGGGAGTACCTACAATGAGCAGTTCTTC

size: NA
V: TRBV6-2/TRBV6-3
D: NA
J: TRBJ1-6
CDR3: CASSYRSSYNSPLHF
DNA: TGTGCCAGCAGTTACAGGTCCTCCTATAATTCACCCCTCCACTTT

size: many
V: TRBV20-1
D: TRBD1
J: TRBJ1-3
CDR3: CSARDTGTGENTIYF
DNA: TGCAGTGCTAGAGATACCGGGACAGGGGAAAACACCATATATTTT

size: many
V: TRBV7-2
D: TRBD2
J: TRBJ2-3
CDR3: CASIAGSWVDTQYF
DNA: TGTGCCAGTATAGCGGGGTCGTGGGTAGATACGCAGTATTTT

size: NA
V: TRBV29-1
D: NA
J: TRBJ1-4
CDR3: CSVEGDQRSNEKLFF
DNA: TGCAGCGTTGAAGGGGACCAGAGATCTAATGAAAAACTGTTTTTT

size: few
V: TRBV5-1
D: NA
J: TRBJ2-3
CDR3: CASSFGRADPDTQYF
DNA: TGCGCCAGCAGCTTTGGTAGGGCGGACCCAGATACGCAGTATTTT

size: many
V: TRBV7-3
D: NA
J: TRBJ2-1
CDR3: CASSRTPSSYNEQFF
DNA: TGTGCCAGCAGCCGGACCCCGAGCTCCTACAATGAGCAGTTCTTC

size: few
V: TRBV7-3
D: NA
J: TRBJ2-3
CDR3: CASSSKGFSTDTQYF
DNA: TGTGCCAGCAGCTCGAAAGGTTTCTCCACAGATACGCAGTATTTT

size: NA
V: TRBV5-5
D: NA
J: TRBJ2-2
CDR3: CASSLGGSNTGELFF
DNA: TGTGCCAGCAGCCTTGGGGGATCGAACACCGGGGAGCTGTTTTTT

size: NA
V: TRBV7-2
D: TRBD2
J: TRBJ2-3
CDR3: CASSSPSGLRTDTQYF
DNA: TGTGCCAGCAGCTCGCCTAGCGGGTTACGCACAGATACGCAGTATTTT

size: NA
V: TRBV20-1
D: TRBD1
J: TRBJ1-4
CDR3: CSAPHRGGTEKLFF
DNA: TGCAGTGCTCCCCACAGGGGGGGGACTGAAAAACTGTTTTTT

size: NA
V: TRBV20-1
D: NA
J: TRBJ2-2
CDR3: CSASIMNTGELFF
DNA: TGCAGTGCTAGTATTATGAACACCGGGGAGCTGTTTTTT

size: many
V: TRBV20-1
D: TRBD1
J: TRBJ1-6
CDR3: CSARRRDRYSPLHF
DNA: TGCAGTGCTAGGCGCCGGGACAGGTATTCACCCCTCCACTTT

size: NA
V: TRBV29-1
D: NA
J: TRBJ2-1
CDR3: CSVEGRLESQFF
DNA: TGCAGCGTTGAAGGGCGCCTAGAGTCCCAGTTCTTC